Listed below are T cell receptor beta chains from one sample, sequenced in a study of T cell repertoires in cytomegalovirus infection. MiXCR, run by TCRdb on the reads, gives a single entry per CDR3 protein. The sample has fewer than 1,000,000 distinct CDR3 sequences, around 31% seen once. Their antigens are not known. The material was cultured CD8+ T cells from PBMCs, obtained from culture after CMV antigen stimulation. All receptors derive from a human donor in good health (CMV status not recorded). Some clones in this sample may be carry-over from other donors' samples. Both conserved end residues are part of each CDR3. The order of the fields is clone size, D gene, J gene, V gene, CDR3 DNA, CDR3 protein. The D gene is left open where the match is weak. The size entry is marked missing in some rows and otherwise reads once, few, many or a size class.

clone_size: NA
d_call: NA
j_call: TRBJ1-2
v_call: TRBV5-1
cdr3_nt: TGCGCCAGCAGCTTGGCCTCGGCAGGGGATTACTATGGCTACACCTTC
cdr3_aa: CASSLASAGDYYGYTF

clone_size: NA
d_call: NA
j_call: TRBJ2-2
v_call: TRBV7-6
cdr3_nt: TGTGCCAGCAGCTTAGCGGGGGGGCTCGCGCGCGTCGCCGAGGAGCTGTTTTTT
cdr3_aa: CASSLAGGLARVAEELFF

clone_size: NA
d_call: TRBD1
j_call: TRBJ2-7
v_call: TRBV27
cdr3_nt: TGTGCCAGCGCTTTTTCCACCCCTAGGACAGGTTTCTCCTACGAGCAGTACTTC
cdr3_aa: CASAFSTPRTGFSYEQYF

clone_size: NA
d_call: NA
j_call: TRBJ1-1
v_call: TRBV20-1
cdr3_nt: TGCAGTGCTAGGATAAGAACTGAAGCTTTCTTT
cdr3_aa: CSARIRTEAFF

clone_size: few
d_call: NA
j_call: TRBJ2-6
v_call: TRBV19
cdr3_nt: TGTGCCAGTAGCAATCAAAGGTCTGGGGCCAACGTCCTGACTTTC
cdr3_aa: CASSNQRSGANVLTF

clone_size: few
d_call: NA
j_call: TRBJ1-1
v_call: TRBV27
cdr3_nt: TGTGCCAGCAGTCCCATAGGGGGGTCTGAAGCTTTCTTT
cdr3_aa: CASSPIGGSEAFF

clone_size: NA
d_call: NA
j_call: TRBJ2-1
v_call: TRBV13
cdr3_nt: TGTGCCAGCAGCTTAGCCGGGTCCGGGCGCAATGAGCAGTTCTTC
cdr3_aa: CASSLAGSGRNEQFF

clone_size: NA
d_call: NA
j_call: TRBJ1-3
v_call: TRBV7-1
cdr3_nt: TGTGCCAGCACCCCGAACCAATTTTTATCTGGAAACACCATATATTTT
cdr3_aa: CASTPNQFLSGNTIYF

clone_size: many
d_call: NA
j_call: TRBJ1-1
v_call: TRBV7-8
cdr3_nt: TGTGCCAGCAGCATCGGACCAAGCACTGAAGCTTTCTTT
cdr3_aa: CASSIGPSTEAFF

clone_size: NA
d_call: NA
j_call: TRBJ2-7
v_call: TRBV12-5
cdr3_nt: TGTGCTAGTGCCTGGGACTACGAGCAGTACTTC
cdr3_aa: CASAWDYEQYF

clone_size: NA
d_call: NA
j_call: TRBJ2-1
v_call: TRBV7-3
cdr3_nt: TGTGCCAGCAGCTTAACAGTTCGGTTCGGTTCCGGTAATGAGCAGTTCTTC
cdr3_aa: CASSLTVRFGSGNEQFF

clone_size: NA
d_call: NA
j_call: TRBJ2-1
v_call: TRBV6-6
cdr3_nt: TGTGCCAGCATCCAAGACCCCCGGGACCCCCCGAGATATGAGCAGTTCTTC
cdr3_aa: CASIQDPRDPPRYEQFF

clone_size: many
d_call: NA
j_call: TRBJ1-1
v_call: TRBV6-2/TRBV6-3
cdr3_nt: TGTGCCAGCAGCCCGACAGTATCTGAAGCTTTCTTT
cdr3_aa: CASSPTVSEAFF

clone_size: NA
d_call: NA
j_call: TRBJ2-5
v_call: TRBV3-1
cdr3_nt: TGTGCCAGCAGCCTGACAAGAGCAAAGACCCAGTACTTC
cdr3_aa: CASSLTRAKTQYF

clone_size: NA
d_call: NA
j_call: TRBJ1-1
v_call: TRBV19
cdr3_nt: TGTGCCAGTAGTATCGGTCACAGGCCGAACACTGAAGCTTTCTTT
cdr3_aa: CASSIGHRPNTEAFF

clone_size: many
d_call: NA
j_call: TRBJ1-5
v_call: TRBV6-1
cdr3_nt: TGTGCCGTCGATGGCAGGGGAGGCAATCAGCCCCAGCATTTT
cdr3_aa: CAVDGRGGNQPQHF

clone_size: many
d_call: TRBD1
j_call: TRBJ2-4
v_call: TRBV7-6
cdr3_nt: TGTGCCAGCAGCCCCGGGACAGTGGATTATTTAGCCAAAAACATTCAGTACTTC
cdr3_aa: CASSPGTVDYLAKNIQYF

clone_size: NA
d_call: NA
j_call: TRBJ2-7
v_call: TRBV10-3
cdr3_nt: TGTGCCATCACCGCGGGCGCCAGCTCCTACGAGCAGTACTTC
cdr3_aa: CAITAGASSYEQYF

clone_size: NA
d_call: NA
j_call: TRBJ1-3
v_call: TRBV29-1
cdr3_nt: TGCAGCGCCGGGACTTGGGGAAACACCATATATTTT
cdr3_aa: CSAGTWGNTIYF

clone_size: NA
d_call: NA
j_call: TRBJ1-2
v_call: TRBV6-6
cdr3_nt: TGTGCCAGCAGCCCGACAGCCGCTAACTATGGCTACACCTTC
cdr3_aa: CASSPTAANYGYTF

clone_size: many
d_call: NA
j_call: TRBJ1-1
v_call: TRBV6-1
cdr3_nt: TGTGCCAGCAGTGAAGCTTGGGGGAACACTGAAGCTTTCTTT
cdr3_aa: CASSEAWGNTEAFF

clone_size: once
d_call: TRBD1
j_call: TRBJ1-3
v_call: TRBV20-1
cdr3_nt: TGCAGTGCAATGGACAGGGCAGGAAACACCATATATTTT
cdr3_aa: CSAMDRAGNTIYF

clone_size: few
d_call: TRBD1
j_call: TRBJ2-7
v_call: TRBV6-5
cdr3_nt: TGTGCCAGCAGGCCAGGACAGGGGGCGGATGAGCAGTACTTC
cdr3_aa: CASRPGQGADEQYF

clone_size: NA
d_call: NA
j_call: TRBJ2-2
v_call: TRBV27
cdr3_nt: TGTGCCAGCAGTACCCAAGGGACAACGAACACCGGGGAGCTGTTTTTT
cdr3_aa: CASSTQGTTNTGELFF

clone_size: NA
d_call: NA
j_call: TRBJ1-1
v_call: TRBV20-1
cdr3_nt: TGCAGTGCTCTTCATCGGGGAAACACTGAAGCTTTCTTT
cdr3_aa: CSALHRGNTEAFF

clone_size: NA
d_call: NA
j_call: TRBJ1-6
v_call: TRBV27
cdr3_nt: TGTGCCAGCAGTTTCGGGGCGTCACCCCTCCACTTT
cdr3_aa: CASSFGASPLHF

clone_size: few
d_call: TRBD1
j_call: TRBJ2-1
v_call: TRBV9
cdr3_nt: TGTGCCAGCAGCCACCCTATCCGGGACAGGGGGCTGAATGAGCAGTTCTTC
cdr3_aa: CASSHPIRDRGLNEQFF

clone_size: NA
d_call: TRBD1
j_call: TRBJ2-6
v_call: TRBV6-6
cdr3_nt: TGTGCCAGCAGTTACGGGACAGGCCTTCTCTCTGGGACCAACGTCCTGACTTTC
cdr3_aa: CASSYGTGLLSGTNVLTF

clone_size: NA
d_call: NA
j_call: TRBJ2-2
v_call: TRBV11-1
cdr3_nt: TGTGCCAGCAGCAAGAAAGGGGTTATTGGCGACACCGGGGAGCTGTTTTTT
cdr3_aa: CASSKKGVIGDTGELFF

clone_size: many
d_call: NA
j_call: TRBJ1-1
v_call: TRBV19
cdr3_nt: TGTGCCAGTTGGGGAGGTGCAAGGACGAACACTGAAGCTTTCTTT
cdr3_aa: CASWGGARTNTEAFF

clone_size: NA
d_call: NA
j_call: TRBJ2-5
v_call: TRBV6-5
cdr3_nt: TGTGCCAGCAGTACGCAGGGAATAGAGGAGACCCAGTACTTC
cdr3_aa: CASSTQGIEETQYF

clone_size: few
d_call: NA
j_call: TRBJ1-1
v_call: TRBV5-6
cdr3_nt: TGTGCCAGCAGCTTGGAGGCGGTCACTGAAGCTTTCTTT
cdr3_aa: CASSLEAVTEAFF

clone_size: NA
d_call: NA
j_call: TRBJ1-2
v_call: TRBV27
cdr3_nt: TGTGCCAGCAGTCCCGACAGTTACTATGGCTACACCTTC
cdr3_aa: CASSPDSYYGYTF

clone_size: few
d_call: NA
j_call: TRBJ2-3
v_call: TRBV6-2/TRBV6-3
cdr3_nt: TGTGCCAGCAGTTACACGATGGACAGCACAGATACGCAGTATTTT
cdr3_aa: CASSYTMDSTDTQYF

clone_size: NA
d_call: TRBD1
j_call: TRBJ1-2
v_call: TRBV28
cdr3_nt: TGTGCCAGCAGTTCCGGACAGGGCCTTCTTGGCTACACCTTC
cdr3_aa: CASSSGQGLLGYTF

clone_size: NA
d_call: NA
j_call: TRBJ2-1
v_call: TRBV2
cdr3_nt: TGTGCCAGCAGTTATCTAGGTGAAGGAGAGCAGTTCTTC
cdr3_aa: CASSYLGEGEQFF

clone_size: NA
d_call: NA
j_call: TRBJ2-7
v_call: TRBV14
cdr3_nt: TGTGCCAGCAGCCAAGAAGGCGGGGTTTTCTACGAGCAGTACTTC
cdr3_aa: CASSQEGGVFYEQYF

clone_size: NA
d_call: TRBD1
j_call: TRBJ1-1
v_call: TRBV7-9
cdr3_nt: TGTGCCATTCTCCACAGGGGTGGTGAAGCTTTCTTT
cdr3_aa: CAILHRGGEAFF

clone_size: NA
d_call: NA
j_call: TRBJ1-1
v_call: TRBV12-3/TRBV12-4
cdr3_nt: TGTGCCAGCTCCAACCTAGGCCCTGAAGCTTTCTTT
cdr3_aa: CASSNLGPEAFF

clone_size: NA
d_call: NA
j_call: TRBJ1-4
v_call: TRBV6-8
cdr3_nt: TGTGCCGGCAGTTATTCGGCTGGGCCACGGGGTGAAAAACTGTTTTTT
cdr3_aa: CAGSYSAGPRGEKLFF